This T cell receptor beta chain was obtained from a study of vaccination and CD4 T cells after COVID-19. Study observations and caveats: Convalescent patients had 304 of 307 vaccine-specific clones showing spike mono-reactivity.

The sample's treatment: approximately 9-day PBMC culture with coronavirus spike peptide pools or control peptides (ViraFEST assay). Gathering of the CD4+ T cells, from the unexposed donor, took place before the COVID-19 pandemic (2011-2018). For ViraFEST, peptide pools expanded antigen-specific T cells, after which the TCRs were sequenced. Sequenced with the Oncomine TCR Beta short-read assay was DNA taken from cultured CD4+ T cells. Cultured CD4+ T cells yielded the extracted genomic DNA. TCRdb ran MiXCR on the PCR reads and lists one entry per CDR3 protein. The repertoire includes approximately 9,500 distinct CDR3 sequences, about a third of them detected once, and around a quarter sits in the top ten. Germline CDR1 MDHEN, CDR2 SYDVKM. The V gene end was trimmed by 5 bases and the J gene end by 8 bases; junction bases not matched to a gene: 9. This CDR3 comprises 15 residues. For this clonotype: The antigen is unknown.

This TCR came from a human donor in good health. The V call is TRBV28, the J call TRBJ2-3, with 11 bases that match TRBD2. The sequenced sample consisted of CD4+ T cells from blood, cultured in vitro. The CDR3 DNA follows: TGTGCCAGCAGTATGATAGGGACTAGCGGTTCTACGCAGTATTTT. Translation gives CASSMIGTSGSTQYF.